The 15 T cell receptor beta chains in this list originate from one sample, sequenced in a study of blood T cell repertoires in COVID-19. Measured with immunoSEQ multiplex PCR; TCRdb has only the in-frame clones, and not every one. The sample carries 45,000 to 65,000 clones, roughly 83% recorded once. Sequencing was carried out using peripheral blood. Receptor source: a man aged 30 to 45 with COVID-19, enrolled during active disease.

The chain recombines TRBV11-3 with TRBJ1-1; no clear D gene. From germline, CDR1 is SGHNT and CDR2 YENEEA. This CDR3 is built from 17 residues. V lost 1 base and J 1 base, leaving 16 bases between the germline ends. The CDR3 is CASSLGGWEGPNTEAFF. The CDR3 region has the DNA TGTGCCAGCAGCTTAGGGGGTTGGGAGGGCCCGAACACTGAAGCTTTCTTT. The full variable domain, with the rest looked up from reference TRBV11-3 and TRBJ1-1, is EAGVVQSPRYKIIEKKQPVAFWCNPISGHNTLYWYLQNLGQGPELLIRYENEEAVDDSQLPKDRFSAERLKGVDSTLKIQPAELGDSAVYLCASSLGGWEGPNTEAFFGQGTRLTVV.

This chain links TRBV24-1 with TRBJ1-1; 9 bases align to TRBD1. This CDR3 comprises 15 residues. The germline V gene has CDR1 KGHDR and CDR2 SFDVKD. Trimming cost V 4 bases and J 5 bases; bases outside gene matches: 7. Here the CDR3 DNA reads TGTGCCACCAGTGAATCCGGGACAGGGCGGACTGAAGCTTTCTTT. Translation gives CATSESGTGRTEAFF.

The DNA of the CDR3 is TGTGCCAGCAGTGAGAGCGGACAAGAGACCCAGTACTTC. Protein product: CASSESGQETQYF. This chain uses TRBV6-1 with TRBJ2-5, with D possibly TRBD2 on 5 matching bases. This CDR3 spans 13 amino acids. The ends were cut back, 3 bases at V and 2 bases at J, with 7 bases in the middle. Looked up from germline, CDR1 is MNHNS and CDR2 is SASEGT.

The chain joins TRBV3-1 (or the pseudogene TRBV3-2) to TRBJ2-7; D gene unclear. Trimming took 0 bases from V and 2 from J, leaving 14 bases between them. Per germline, CDR1 LGHDT and CDR2 YNNKEL (reference sequence). The CDR3 loop spans 16 amino acids. The CDR3 protein is CASSQDLGSLAYEQYF. The CDR3, as DNA: TGTGCCAGCAGCCAAGATCTGGGCAGCTTAGCCTACGAGCAGTACTTC.

The chain combines TRBV5-1 with TRBJ2-1; the D gene is possibly TRBD1 (6 bases). V was pared by 2 bases and J by 6 bases, with 15 bases between. This CDR3 has 15 amino acids. Germline CDR1 reads SGHRS; CDR2 reads YFSETQ. The CDR3 region is CASSLNREYGNEQFF. CDR3 in DNA: TGCGCCAGCAGCTTAAACAGGGAGTATGGCAATGAGCAGTTCTTC.

The chain links TRBV9 to TRBJ1-4; possible D gene TRBD1, 6 bases. Trimming took off 4 bases at V and 4 bases at J, with 11 bases between the two ends. Per germline, CDR1 SGDLS and CDR2 YYNGEE. The CDR3 runs 14 residues. The CDR3 DNA reads as TGTGCCAGCAGCCTCGGGACAAATAATGAAAAACTGTTTTTT. Translated: CASSLGTNNEKLFF.

The J gene is TRBJ2-2, the V gene TRBV2, with TRBD2 matching 12 bases. Germline V gene sequence: CDR1 SNHLY, CDR2 FYNNEI. The CDR3 runs to 18 residues. V dropped 8 bases and J dropped 1; count of bases not matched to a gene: 11. CDR3 sequence (DNA): TGTGCCAGCGGCCGGGAAGGACTAGCGGGGTTGAACACCGGGGAGCTGTTTTTT. It encodes CASGREGLAGLNTGELFF.

The CDR3, as DNA: TGTGCCAGCAGTGACGACATCACTGAAGCTTTCTTT. This encodes CASSDDITEAFF. The chain links TRBV2 to TRBJ1-1, with D uncertain. Germline CDR1 SNHLY, CDR2 FYNNEI. This CDR3 has 12 amino acids. Trimming removed 3 bases at V and 4 bases at J, with 6 bases between.

The chain is built from TRBV5-6 and TRBJ2-5; 14 nucleotides line up with TRBD2. This CDR3 region has 17 residues. Germline CDR1 SGHDT, CDR2 YYEEEE. J was trimmed by 5 bases and V by 0 bases; bases with no gene match: 6. The CDR3 reads CASSLGLAGGPGETQYF. In DNA form, the CDR3 reads TGTGCCAGCAGCTTGGGACTAGCGGGAGGGCCGGGGGAGACCCAGTACTTC.

This clone occurred a few times. CDR3: CASSRLAGGQKGYEQYF. In DNA, the CDR3 is TGTGCCAGCAGTCGACTAGCGGGAGGCCAAAAGGGGTACGAGCAGTACTTC. The chain uses TRBV6-6 and TRBJ2-7; TRBD2 agrees at 13 bases. J lost 4 bases, V lost 5 bases, and 11 bases had no gene match. CDR1 is MNHNY and CDR2 is SVGAGI in the germline V gene (reference sequence). This CDR3 is 17 amino acids long.

Comment on this clone: The same CDR3 is also encoded by other DNA sequences in this sample. The chain is built from TRBV28 and TRBJ1-2; D is possibly TRBD1 (6 bases). This CDR3 contains 13 residues. The germline V and J ends were trimmed by 3 bases and 7 bases, with 12 bases remaining between them. The germline CDR1 and CDR2 sequences are MDHEN and SYDVKM. DNA of the CDR3: TGTGCCAGCAGTTTGGGGGGGCGCGGTGGCTACACCTTC. Residues: CASSLGGRGGYTF.

This sequence joins TRBV19 and TRBJ2-3, with 8 nucleotides matching TRBD1. Germline V gene data show CDR1 as LNHDA and CDR2 as SQIVND (reference sequence). V was clipped by 5 bases and J by 4 bases; unmatched bases: 8. This CDR3 is 15 amino acids long. CDR3 region: CASSDGGQGSDTQYF. CDR3 bases: TGTGCCAGTAGTGACGGAGGACAGGGCTCAGATACGCAGTATTTT.

The V call is TRBV10-1, the J call TRBJ2-7; 9 bases fit TRBD2. Germline CDR1 reads WNHNN; CDR2 reads SYGVQD (reference sequence). V lost 3 bases and J lost 6; bases outside the gene matches: 6. The CDR3 loop spans 14 amino acids. The CDR3 region has the DNA TGCGCCAGCAGTGATACAGCGGGAGGACGCGAGCAGTACTTC. As protein: CASSDTAGGREQYF.

This chain joins TRBV4-1 and TRBJ2-3; 7 nucleotides line up with TRBD2. There are 17 residues in the CDR3. The V segment lost 0 bases and the J segment 3 bases; nucleotides outside the gene matches: 9. CDR1 MGHRA and CDR2 YSYEKL come from the germline V gene. Here the CDR3 reads CASSQDGGGSGTDTQYF. The CDR3 nucleotides are TGCGCCAGCAGCCAAGATGGAGGCGGGAGTGGAACAGATACGCAGTATTTT.

This chain links TRBV30 with TRBJ1-5, with D possibly matching TRBD1 (6 bases). Germline V CDR1 and CDR2: GTSNPN, SVGIG (reference sequence). Trimming cost V 2 bases and J 4 bases, with 21 bases left between them. The CDR3 totals 17 residues. The CDR3 sequence is CAWSTDRTNSWNQPQHF. The CDR3 bases are TGTGCCTGGAGTACCGACAGGACAAACTCTTGGAATCAGCCCCAGCATTTT.